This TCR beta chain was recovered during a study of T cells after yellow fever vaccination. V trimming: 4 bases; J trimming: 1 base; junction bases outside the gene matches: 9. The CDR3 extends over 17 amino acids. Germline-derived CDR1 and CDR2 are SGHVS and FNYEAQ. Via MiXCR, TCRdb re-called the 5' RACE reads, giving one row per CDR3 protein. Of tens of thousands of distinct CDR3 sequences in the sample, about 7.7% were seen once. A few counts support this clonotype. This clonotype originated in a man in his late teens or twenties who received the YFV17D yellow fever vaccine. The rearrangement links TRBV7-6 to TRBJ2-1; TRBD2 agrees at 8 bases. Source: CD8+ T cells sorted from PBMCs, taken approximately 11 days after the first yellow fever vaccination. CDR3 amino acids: CASSSIDGGVSYNEQFF. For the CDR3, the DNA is TGTGCCAGCAGCTCTATTGACGGGGGGGTTTCCTACAATGAGCAGTTCTTC. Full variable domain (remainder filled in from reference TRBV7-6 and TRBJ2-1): GAGVSQSPRYKVTKRGQDVALRCDPISGHVSLYWYRQALGQGPEFLTYFNYEAQQDKSGLPNDRFSAERPEGSISTLTIQRTEQRDSAMYRCASSSIDGGVSYNEQFFGPGTRLTVL.